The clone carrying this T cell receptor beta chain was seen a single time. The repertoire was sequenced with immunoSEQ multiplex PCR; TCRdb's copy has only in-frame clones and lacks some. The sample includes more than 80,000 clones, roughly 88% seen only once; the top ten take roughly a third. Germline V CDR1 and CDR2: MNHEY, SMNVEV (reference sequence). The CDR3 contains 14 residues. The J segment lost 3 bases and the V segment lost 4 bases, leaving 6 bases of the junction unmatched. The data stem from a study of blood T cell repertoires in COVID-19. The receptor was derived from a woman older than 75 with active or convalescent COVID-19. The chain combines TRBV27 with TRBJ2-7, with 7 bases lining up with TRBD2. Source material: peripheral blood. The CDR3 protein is CASSSAPGGYEQYF. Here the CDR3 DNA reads TGTGCCAGCAGTTCCGCCCCGGGAGGCTACGAGCAGTACTTC.